The text below deals with one T cell receptor beta chain. The antigen is unknown. This sample was taken from a study of OX40 agonist ivuxolimab in advanced cancers. The wider study: Participants, 82.7% male, averaged roughly 60 years of age, ranging from roughly 23 to 80. Study-wide findings and caveats: The study found that CD8+ T cells averaged more expanded clones than CD4+. A proportion of nonresponders additionally exhibited low normalized T-cell clonal expansion. With doses of 0.1 to 3.0 mg/kg, CD4+ and CD8+ blood T cells had undergone clonal expansion by week 6.

With 5 bases removed from V and 8 bases from J, the gap between germline ends came to 11 bases. Germline V lookup: CDR1 SGHDT, CDR2 YYEEEE. CDR3 length: 12 amino acids. The table came from immunoSEQ multiplex PCR; TCRdb's copy has only in-frame clones and leaves some out. The table has approximately 86,000 clones, 70% to 90% seen once. The clonotype was recovered from an adult with an advanced solid tumor such as melanoma, head and neck, liver or kidney cancer. The rearrangement joins TRBV5-6 to TRBJ2-1; D unresolved. This sample comprised CD4+ or CD8+ T cells sorted from blood, obtained in a trial of the OX40 agonist ivuxolimab. The CDR3 sequence is CASRGILDEQFF. CDR3 nucleotide sequence: TGTGCCAGCAGAGGGATACTTGATGAGCAGTTCTTC.